This paragraph covers one T cell receptor beta chain sequence. Its antigen is still unknown. This specimen belongs to a study of radiation and T cells in renal cell carcinoma. General study points: Without pretreatment biopsies, baseline tumor clonotype presence was undetermined. Top tumor clonotypes rose in blood 2 weeks post-radiation, then contracted.

Sample time point: baseline pretreatment blood. Indicated treatment: 15 Gy SBRT to primary tumor, nephrectomy 4 weeks later. The patient's renal cell carcinoma had clear cell pathology. The repertoire was sequenced with immunoSEQ multiplex PCR; TCRdb's copy has only in-frame clones and lacks some. The sample carries some 150,000 clones, around nine tenths recorded once. The CDR3 loop spans 15 amino acids. With V trimmed by 4 bases and J by 2 bases, 8 bases remained unmatched. The germline V gene encodes CDR1 SGHRS and CDR2 YFSETQ. This chain connects TRBV5-1 to TRBJ2-5, with TRBD1 matching over 7 bases. The clonotype was recovered from a woman aged 45-65 years with renal cell carcinoma. The sequencing used blood, collected from a patient whose treatment included radiotherapy and nephrectomy. The CDR3 nucleotides read TGCGCCAGCAGCACAACAGGGGTGGTACAAGAGACCCAGTACTTC. Its protein product is CASSTTGVVQETQYF.